These 22 T cell receptor beta chains originate from one sample sequenced in a study of blood T cell repertoires in COVID-19. Clones were sequenced by immunoSEQ multiplex PCR, and TCRdb holds only the in-frame ones, with some missing. The profile shows about 48,000 clones, 75% to 80% of them singletons. Sequencing was carried out using peripheral blood. These receptor sequences come from a human donor with active or convalescent COVID-19. The donor label of this sample is uncertain.

The chain couples TRBV19 to TRBJ2-3; 12 bases match TRBD2. This CDR3 has 14 amino acids. The ends lost 8 bases at V and 2 bases at J; junction bases unmatched: 2. Germline CDR1 is LNHDA and CDR2 is SQIVND (reference sequence). DNA of the CDR3: TGTGCCAGTGGACTAGCGGGAATCACAGATACGCAGTATTTT. Its translation: CASGLAGITDTQYF.

The genes are TRBV24-1 and TRBJ2-5; D is perhaps TRBD1 (5 bases). CDR3 length equals 16 residues. Trimming pared 5 bases from V and 5 bases from J, leaving 20 bases between. The germline V gene encodes CDR1 KGHDR and CDR2 SFDVKD. The CDR3 here is CATSGAGYPDEETQYF. The DNA of the CDR3 is TGTGCCACCAGTGGGGCAGGGTACCCCGATGAGGAGACCCAGTACTTC.

The J gene is TRBJ2-7, the V gene TRBV12-1; TRBD1, as called in the table, went unchecked against the DNA. TRBV12-1 counts as a pseudogene. CDR3 size: 14 residues. CDR3 DNA sequence: TGTGCCAGCACCCCCGGGACAGGGAACTACGAGCAGTACTTC. It is translated as CASTPGTGNYEQYF.

This clone occurred once. V is TRBV12-3 or TRBV12-4 and J is TRBJ2-5, with D unresolved. This CDR3 contains 13 residues. V lost 2 bases, J lost 1 base, and 5 bases lay in between. The CDR3 coding sequence is TGTGCCAGCAGTTTACTCAGCCAAGAGACCCAGTACTTC. Amino acids: CASSLLSQETQYF.

In DNA, the CDR3 is TGTGCCACCGGCGCGGACAACAACTATGGCTACACCTTC. Protein sequence: CATGADNNYGYTF. V usage is TRBV24-1 and J usage is TRBJ1-2; possibly TRBD1 for D (5 bases). Trimming took 9 bases from V and 2 from J, leaving 12 bases between them. Germline CDR1 and CDR2: KGHDR and SFDVKD. The CDR3 contains 13 residues.

V and J are TRBV7-9 and TRBJ1-2, with 9 nucleotides matching TRBD1. The CDR3 is 14 residues long. V shed 5 bases, J shed 5 bases, and the junction held 6 bases outside the gene matches. Germline V gene lookup returns CDR1 SEHNR and CDR2 FQNEAQ (reference sequence). CDR3 amino acids: CASSTTGTGYGYTF. The CDR3 nucleotides read TGTGCCAGCAGCACCACCGGGACAGGGTATGGCTACACCTTC.

The chain uses TRBV9 and TRBJ2-1; 7 bases match TRBD2. Germline-derived CDR1 and CDR2 are SGDLS and YYNGEE. CDR3 length: 15 residues. V lost 3 bases, J lost 10 bases, and 13 bases stayed unmatched. This CDR3 is CASSAPGTITPEQFF. In DNA, the CDR3 is TGTGCCAGCAGCGCTCCCGGGACTATAACCCCGGAGCAGTTCTTC.

The chain joins TRBV30 to TRBJ2-7; D is perhaps TRBD2 (5 bases). Germline V gives CDR1 GTSNPN, CDR2 SVGIG (reference sequence). The germline V and J ends were trimmed by 2 bases and 3 bases, with 20 bases remaining between them. CDR3 length: 16 amino acids. The CDR3 DNA reads TGTGCCTGGAGTCCCAAGGACTTCCAACCCCTCTACGAGCAGTACTTC. Translating it yields CAWSPKDFQPLYEQYF.

This clone was observed a handful of times. The chain joins TRBV15 to TRBJ1-5; D may be TRBD1 (6 bases). Deletions cut 1 base from V and 6 bases from J, with 13 bases between. The CDR3 extends over 15 amino acids. Germline lookup yields CDR1 LNHNV and CDR2 YYDKDF (reference sequence). CDR3 sequence reads: CATSRAGEGGQPQHF. The CDR3 DNA is TGTGCCACCAGCAGAGCAGGGGAGGGGGGTCAGCCCCAGCATTTT.

The chain uses TRBV6-5 and TRBJ1-4; D not certain. There are 14 residues in the CDR3. Trimming took off 10 bases at V and 0 bases at J, with 12 bases between the two ends. Germline values: CDR1 MNHEY, CDR2 SVGAGI. The CDR3 protein is CATGELTTNEKLFF. Here the CDR3 DNA reads TGTGCCACCGGGGAGTTGACAACTAATGAAAAACTGTTTTTT.

The chain uses TRBV6-5 and TRBJ2-7; 7 positions agree with TRBD1. The J segment lost 2 bases and the V segment lost 8 bases, leaving 6 bases of the junction unmatched. The CDR3 has 13 amino acids. Germline V gives CDR1 MNHEY, CDR2 SVGAGI. This CDR3 is CASFRTGPYEQYF. The CDR3 nucleotides read TGTGCCAGCTTTCGGACAGGACCCTACGAGCAGTACTTC.

J is TRBJ2-7 and V is TRBV29-1; D is unresolved. There are 14 residues in the CDR3. The V gene's germline CDR1 is SQVTM and CDR2 ANQGSEA. Trimming removed 2 bases at V and 0 bases at J, with 11 bases between. The CDR3 bases are TGCAGCGTTGAACATGAGACTGACTCCTACGAGCAGTACTTC. It translates to CSVEHETDSYEQYF.

The chain carries TRBV29-1 and TRBJ2-1; the match to TRBD1 covers 7 bases. This CDR3 has 15 amino acids. CDR1 is SQVTM, CDR2 ANQGSEA, per germline. The V and J ends lost 6 bases and 5 bases, in that order; junction bases with no gene match: 13. The CDR3 DNA follows: TGCAGCGTAACTGGGACCCCAGGGGGACACAATGAGCAGTTCTTC. Protein: CSVTGTPGGHNEQFF.

This sequence joins TRBV19 and TRBJ2-2; 8 bases fit TRBD1. This CDR3 has 15 residues. Germline values: CDR1 LNHDA, CDR2 SQIVND (reference sequence). After removal of 2 bases from V and 5 bases from J, the junction contained 4 bases not matched to a gene. The CDR3 DNA reads TGTGCCAGTAGTATAAGTGGACAGGGTACCGGGGAGCTGTTTTTT. The encoded protein is CASSISGQGTGELFF.

J is TRBJ1-2 and V is TRBV5-6; 7 bases align to TRBD1. V lost 4 bases to trimming and J lost 8 bases; unmatched junction nucleotides: 26. CDR3 length: 19 residues. The germline gives CDR1 SGHDT, CDR2 YYEEEE. The CDR3 bases are TGTGCCAGCAGCCTAGAGTCATTCGAACAGGGGCGTACAGAGTTCGGCTACACCTTC. It translates to CASSLESFEQGRTEFGYTF.

V and J are TRBV27 and TRBJ2-5; TRBD1 is a possible D gene (5 bases). The V gene's germline CDR1 is MNHEY and CDR2 SMNVEV (reference sequence). The CDR3 loop spans 13 amino acids. V was trimmed by 5 bases and J by 5 bases, leaving 12 bases between them. The CDR3 region has the DNA TGTGCCAGCAGTCGGTCAGGGTCGGAGACCCAGTACTTC. It is translated as CASSRSGSETQYF.

The CDR3, as DNA: TGTGCCAGCAGCTTGGTAGGCAATCAGCCCCAGCATTTT. Protein: CASSLVGNQPQHF. The chain is built from TRBV5-8 and TRBJ1-5; the D is unclear. There are 13 residues in the CDR3. The germline V gene encodes CDR1 SGHTS and CDR2 YDEGEE. Trimming took off 0 bases at V and 2 bases at J, with 3 bases between the two ends. The full variable domain, completed using reference TRBV5-8 and TRBJ1-5, is EAGVTQSPTHLIKTRGQQATLRCSPISGHTSVYWYQQALGLGLQFLLWYDEGEERNRGNFPPRFSGRQFPNYSSELNVNALELEDSALYLCASSLVGNQPQHFGDGTRLSIL.

The chain joins TRBV4-2 to TRBJ2-2; the match to TRBD2 covers 10 bases. The germline gives CDR1 LGHNA, CDR2 YNFKEQ. V gave up 3 bases and J gave up 2 bases; unmatched junction bases: 3. The CDR3 spans 16 residues. The CDR3 nucleotides read TGTGCCAGCAGCCACTCACTAGCGGGAAACACCGGGGAGCTGTTTTTT. Its translation is CASSHSLAGNTGELFF.

V is TRBV2 and J is TRBJ1-4, with 9 positions matching TRBD1. Germline V gene sequence: CDR1 SNHLY, CDR2 FYNNEI. The CDR3 sequence is 15 residues long. J lost 0 bases, V lost 6 bases, and 2 bases had no gene match. The CDR3 nucleotides are TGTGCCAGCAGGGACAGGGGCGCAACTAATGAAAAACTGTTTTTT. This translates into CASRDRGATNEKLFF.

This chain connects TRBV24-1 to TRBJ1-2; no reliable D call. Germline V gene sequence: CDR1 KGHDR, CDR2 SFDVKD. The length of the CDR3 is 14 residues. V lost 7 bases and J 1 base, leaving 12 bases between the germline ends. The CDR3 here is CATREDGSNYGYTF. CDR3 sequence (DNA): TGTGCCACCAGGGAGGACGGCAGTAACTATGGCTACACCTTC.

The chain recombines TRBV5-1 with TRBJ2-7; the match to TRBD2 covers 16 bases. Germline CDR1 and CDR2: SGHRS and YFSETQ. The CDR3 has 20 residues. J lost 0 bases, V lost 5 bases, and 14 bases had no gene match. The CDR3 nucleotides are TGCGCCAGCAGAGGGGCCGAAGGGACTAGCGGGAGGGGGAGCTCCTACGAGCAGTACTTC. It encodes CASRGAEGTSGRGSSYEQYF.

This chain connects TRBV10-3 to TRBJ1-6; TRBD1 might be the D (5 bases). The CDR3 runs to 15 residues. Germline V CDR1 and CDR2: ENHRY, SYGVKD. Between the trimmed V and J ends, which lost 0 bases and 3 bases, there was a span of 6 bases. Here the CDR3 reads CAISESGGYNSPLHF. The CDR3 DNA reads as TGTGCCATCAGTGAGTCGGGGGGCTATAATTCACCCCTCCACTTT.